This is a list of T cell receptor beta chains from one sample in a study of beta chain features in type 1 diabetes. Using immunoSEQ multiplex PCR, the repertoire was profiled, and TCRdb retains in-frame clones only, with some absent. The sample yields fewer than 350,000 clones, about 20% seen once. Sequenced input: naive CD4+ T cells from blood. The receptors derive from a woman aged 18-35 years in good health. Both conserved end residues are part of each CDR3. Each record gives: D gene, clone size, V gene, J gene, CDR3 protein, CDR3 DNA. D genes are given only for firm matches. Clone size is shown for a subset of rows, as once, few, many or a class of expanded clone.

d_call: NA
clone_size: NA
v_call: TRBV7-6
j_call: TRBJ2-7
cdr3_aa: CASSPMRDSFYEQYF
cdr3_nt: TGTGCCAGCAGCCCTATGAGGGACTCTTTCTACGAGCAGTACTTC

d_call: NA
clone_size: NA
v_call: TRBV19
j_call: TRBJ1-1
cdr3_aa: CASIRVDTEAFF
cdr3_nt: TGTGCCAGTATCAGGGTGGACACTGAAGCTTTCTTT

d_call: NA
clone_size: NA
v_call: TRBV4-1
j_call: TRBJ1-2
cdr3_aa: CASSQDFTANYGYTF
cdr3_nt: TGCGCCAGCAGCCAAGATTTCACGGCTAACTATGGCTACACCTTC

d_call: TRBD1
clone_size: NA
v_call: TRBV5-1
j_call: TRBJ2-1
cdr3_aa: CASSFWTGDNEQFF
cdr3_nt: TGCGCCAGCAGCTTTTGGACAGGAGACAATGAGCAGTTCTTC

d_call: NA
clone_size: few
v_call: TRBV5-1
j_call: TRBJ2-7
cdr3_aa: CASSLGPPRNGYEQYF
cdr3_nt: TGCGCCAGCAGCTTGGGGCCCCCCAGGAACGGCTACGAGCAGTACTTC

d_call: TRBD2
clone_size: few
v_call: TRBV5-1
j_call: TRBJ2-7
cdr3_aa: CASSFLAAYEQYF
cdr3_nt: TGCGCCAGCAGCTTTCTAGCGGCCTACGAGCAGTACTTC

d_call: TRBD2
clone_size: NA
v_call: TRBV18
j_call: TRBJ2-1
cdr3_aa: CASSPLAGGPNEQFF
cdr3_nt: TGTGCCAGCTCACCGTTAGCGGGAGGGCCAAATGAGCAGTTCTTC

d_call: TRBD1
clone_size: NA
v_call: TRBV30
j_call: TRBJ1-5
cdr3_aa: CAWRTGSQPQHF
cdr3_nt: TGTGCCTGGAGGACAGGGTCTCAGCCCCAGCATTTT

d_call: NA
clone_size: NA
v_call: TRBV9
j_call: TRBJ1-4
cdr3_aa: CASSVEAGGNEKLFF
cdr3_nt: TGTGCCAGCAGCGTAGAGGCCGGGGGAAATGAAAAACTGTTTTTT

d_call: TRBD2
clone_size: NA
v_call: TRBV19
j_call: TRBJ2-3
cdr3_aa: CASSGGGHTDTQYF
cdr3_nt: TGTGCCAGTAGTGGCGGGGGGCACACAGATACGCAGTATTTT

d_call: NA
clone_size: NA
v_call: TRBV30
j_call: TRBJ1-1
cdr3_aa: CAWSVGRGGTEAFF
cdr3_nt: TGTGCCTGGAGTGTAGGCAGGGGTGGGACTGAAGCTTTCTTT

d_call: TRBD1
clone_size: NA
v_call: TRBV2
j_call: TRBJ1-2
cdr3_aa: CATTRQGLNYGYTF
cdr3_nt: TGTGCCACCACCCGACAGGGTCTCAACTATGGCTACACCTTC

d_call: TRBD2
clone_size: few
v_call: TRBV7-6
j_call: TRBJ2-1
cdr3_aa: CASSRLPSGRNEQFF
cdr3_nt: TGTGCCAGCAGCCGCCTTCCCAGCGGGAGAAATGAGCAGTTCTTC

d_call: NA
clone_size: few
v_call: TRBV11-2
j_call: TRBJ2-1
cdr3_aa: CASSPSLGIYEQFF
cdr3_nt: TGTGCCAGCAGCCCGTCATTGGGCATCTATGAGCAGTTCTTC

d_call: NA
clone_size: NA
v_call: TRBV29-1
j_call: TRBJ2-6
cdr3_aa: CSVIDLWSSGANVLTF
cdr3_nt: TGCAGCGTAATCGATCTCTGGAGCTCTGGGGCCAACGTCCTGACTTTC

d_call: TRBD1
clone_size: NA
v_call: TRBV5-6
j_call: TRBJ1-2
cdr3_aa: CASSPPNRGHGYTF
cdr3_nt: TGTGCCAGCAGCCCACCGAACAGGGGGCATGGCTACACCTTC

d_call: NA
clone_size: few
v_call: TRBV9
j_call: TRBJ2-2
cdr3_aa: CASRGLVGAGELFF
cdr3_nt: TGTGCCAGCCGAGGGCTAGTTGGGGCCGGGGAGCTGTTTTTT

d_call: NA
clone_size: few
v_call: TRBV5-6
j_call: TRBJ2-4
cdr3_aa: CASSLSGVQYF
cdr3_nt: TGTGCCAGCAGCCTGTCGGGGGTTCAGTACTTC

d_call: NA
clone_size: NA
v_call: TRBV7-9
j_call: TRBJ1-2
cdr3_aa: CASSLHTSEYGYTF
cdr3_nt: TGTGCCAGCAGCCTTCACACCTCCGAATATGGCTACACCTTC

d_call: TRBD1
clone_size: NA
v_call: TRBV19
j_call: TRBJ1-2
cdr3_aa: CASTDRAYGYTF
cdr3_nt: TGTGCCAGTACGGACAGGGCCTATGGCTACACCTTC

d_call: NA
clone_size: few
v_call: TRBV6-5
j_call: TRBJ1-6
cdr3_aa: CASSWGGNSPLHF
cdr3_nt: TGTGCCAGCAGTTGGGGCGGTAATTCACCCCTCCACTTT

d_call: NA
clone_size: few
v_call: TRBV11-2
j_call: TRBJ2-7
cdr3_aa: CASSSQGYEQYF
cdr3_nt: TGTGCCAGCAGCTCACAGGGTTACGAGCAGTACTTC

d_call: NA
clone_size: NA
v_call: TRBV5-1
j_call: TRBJ1-5
cdr3_aa: CASSPLPGTSTQAQHF
cdr3_nt: TGCGCCAGCAGCCCCCTCCCCGGGACATCCACGCAGGCCCAGCATTTT

d_call: NA
clone_size: few
v_call: TRBV6-5
j_call: TRBJ2-7
cdr3_aa: CASSEATAYEQYF
cdr3_nt: TGTGCCAGCAGTGAAGCAACAGCCTACGAGCAGTACTTC

d_call: TRBD2
clone_size: NA
v_call: TRBV6-1
j_call: TRBJ2-5
cdr3_aa: CASSGRGGGETQYF
cdr3_nt: TGTGCCAGCAGTGGGCGGGGGGGCGGTGAGACCCAGTACTTC

d_call: NA
clone_size: few
v_call: TRBV29-1
j_call: TRBJ2-7
cdr3_aa: CSAQGNGLYEQYF
cdr3_nt: TGCAGCGCCCAGGGAAACGGTCTCTACGAGCAGTACTTC

d_call: NA
clone_size: few
v_call: TRBV6-1
j_call: TRBJ1-4
cdr3_aa: CASSAGVDEKLFF
cdr3_nt: TGTGCCAGCAGTGCCGGGGTGGATGAAAAACTGTTTTTT

d_call: NA
clone_size: few
v_call: TRBV2
j_call: TRBJ1-2
cdr3_aa: CASGPGAYGYTF
cdr3_nt: TGTGCCAGCGGTCCAGGGGCCTATGGCTACACCTTC

d_call: NA
clone_size: NA
v_call: TRBV19
j_call: TRBJ2-6
cdr3_aa: CASRVRGSGANVLTF
cdr3_nt: TGTGCCAGTAGAGTCAGGGGTTCCGGGGCCAACGTCCTGACTTTC

d_call: NA
clone_size: few
v_call: TRBV5-1
j_call: TRBJ2-7
cdr3_aa: CASSLGEVAYEQYF
cdr3_nt: TGCGCCAGCAGCTTGGGAGAGGTAGCCTACGAGCAGTACTTC

d_call: TRBD1
clone_size: few
v_call: TRBV5-1
j_call: TRBJ2-6
cdr3_aa: CASSLPPGQAFGANVLTF
cdr3_nt: TGCGCCAGCAGCTTGCCCCCGGGACAGGCATTTGGGGCCAACGTCCTGACTTTC

d_call: TRBD1
clone_size: NA
v_call: TRBV30
j_call: TRBJ1-2
cdr3_aa: CAWSVRDRGYGYTF
cdr3_nt: TGTGCCTGGAGTGTACGGGACAGGGGCTATGGCTACACCTTC

d_call: TRBD1
clone_size: few
v_call: TRBV4-1
j_call: TRBJ2-4
cdr3_aa: CASSQGTGGDWKNIQYF
cdr3_nt: TGCGCCAGCAGCCAAGGTACAGGGGGAGATTGGAAAAACATTCAGTACTTC

d_call: TRBD1
clone_size: NA
v_call: TRBV5-1
j_call: TRBJ2-7
cdr3_aa: CASSLTPGQGYEQYF
cdr3_nt: TGCGCCAGCAGTTTGACACCGGGACAGGGCTACGAGCAGTACTTC

d_call: TRBD2
clone_size: NA
v_call: TRBV5-4
j_call: TRBJ2-3
cdr3_aa: CATGREYTDTQYF
cdr3_nt: TGTGCCACCGGGCGGGAGTACACAGATACGCAGTATTTT

d_call: TRBD2
clone_size: NA
v_call: TRBV19
j_call: TRBJ2-1
cdr3_aa: CASSIGGANEQFF
cdr3_nt: TGTGCCAGTAGTATCGGGGGGGCAAACGAGCAGTTCTTC

d_call: NA
clone_size: few
v_call: TRBV30
j_call: TRBJ1-2
cdr3_aa: CAWSPTRGAGYTF
cdr3_nt: TGTGCCTGGAGCCCGACCCGGGGGGCTGGCTACACCTTC

d_call: NA
clone_size: NA
v_call: TRBV21-1
j_call: TRBJ2-7
cdr3_aa: CASSKYGRGIGEQYF
cdr3_nt: TGTGCCAGCAGCAAATACGGCAGGGGGATCGGGGAGCAGTACTTC

d_call: TRBD2
clone_size: few
v_call: TRBV11-3
j_call: TRBJ2-3
cdr3_aa: CASSPGTSGSGYTDTQYF
cdr3_nt: TGTGCCAGCAGCCCTGGGACTAGCGGGTCCGGATACACAGATACGCAGTATTTT

d_call: TRBD2
clone_size: few
v_call: TRBV5-1
j_call: TRBJ2-7
cdr3_aa: CASSLSGGALEQYF
cdr3_nt: TGCGCCAGCAGCTTGTCGGGGGGAGCCTTGGAGCAGTACTTC

d_call: NA
clone_size: NA
v_call: TRBV30
j_call: TRBJ2-7
cdr3_aa: CAWSDRWGPYEQYF
cdr3_nt: TGTGCCTGGAGTGACAGGTGGGGCCCCTACGAGCAGTACTTC